The clone carrying this T cell receptor beta chain was seen a single time. At one boundary the junction diverges from the germline segment, which might be a read error. This entry comes from a study of T cell changes during pregnancy in multiple sclerosis. The repertoire was sequenced with immunoSEQ multiplex PCR; TCRdb's copy has only in-frame clones and lacks some. The table shows some 11,000 clones, with about 89% occurring only once. Germline CDR1 SGHRS, CDR2 YFSETQ. The CDR3 spans 15 residues. The origin of this receptor is a female donor in good health, enrolled as a control in a pregnancy study. The V call is TRBV5-1, the J call TRBJ2-1; TRBD2 matches at 11 bases. Source: CD8+ T cells from peripheral blood mononuclear cells, taken in the first trimester of pregnancy. Here the CDR3 DNA reads TGCGCCAGCAGCTTCAGGACTAGCGGGTACACTGAGCAGTTCTTC. As protein: CASSFRTSGYTEQFF.